The 4 T cell receptor beta chains presented below share a single source sample, sequenced in a study of blood T cell repertoires in COVID-19. The data were produced by immunoSEQ multiplex PCR, yet TCRdb's version contains in-frame clones alone and is incomplete. The table records around 200,000 clones, 70% to 90% of them present only once. The source material was peripheral blood. The source of these receptors is a woman aged 18-29 years who had recovered from COVID-19.

The DNA of the CDR3 is TGTGCCAGCAGTGGTCTGACATACGAGCAGTACTTC. It yields the protein CASSGLTYEQYF. The rearrangement joins TRBV25-1 to TRBJ2-7, with D hard to call. V was trimmed by 4 bases and J by 4 bases, leaving 8 bases between them. The germline CDR1 and CDR2 sequences are MGHDK and SYGVNS. The CDR3 covers 12 residues.

The gene calls are TRBV5-5 and TRBJ1-5; 9 positions agree with TRBD1. Unmatched junction bases numbered 6, after V lost 4 bases and J lost 7 bases. The CDR3 spans 14 residues. Germline values: CDR1 SGHKS, CDR2 YYEKEE (reference sequence). In DNA, the CDR3 is TGTGCCAGCAGCCCGGACAGGGGCGTCCAGCCCCAGCATTTT. This codes for CASSPDRGVQPQHF.

This clone was picked up a small number of times. The CDR3 DNA sequence: TGTGCCAGCAGCTTCGCCGGGACAGGTCTTGGTAGCAATCAGCCCCAGCATTTT. The encoded protein is CASSFAGTGLGSNQPQHF. This chain links TRBV5-8 with TRBJ1-5; 8 positions match TRBD1. The CDR3 runs 18 residues. Per germline, CDR1 SGHTS and CDR2 YDEGEE. J gave up 0 bases and V 2 bases, and 10 bases lay outside the gene matches.

The chain recombines TRBV19 with TRBJ2-1; 9 bases fit TRBD2. V gave up 3 bases and J gave up 5 bases; unmatched junction bases: 8. This CDR3 comprises 16 residues. Germline V gene lookup returns CDR1 LNHDA and CDR2 SQIVND (reference sequence). As DNA, the CDR3 is TGTGCCAGTAGTATGCAACACCTAGCGGGGCACAATGAGCAGTTCTTC. Amino acids: CASSMQHLAGHNEQFF.